The source of this T cell receptor beta chain is a study of blood T cell repertoires in COVID-19. The protocol was immunoSEQ multiplex PCR, while the TCRdb copy is restricted to in-frame clones and leaves out a portion. The profile covers 270,000 or so clones, with about 86% appearing a single time and about 2.9% taken by the ten largest. This clone was counted between two and nine times. CDR1 and CDR2 (germline): SGHRS, YFSETQ. V was cut by 5 bases and J by 0 bases, with 12 bases left in between. This CDR3 has 14 amino acids. Sequencing used peripheral blood. This chain uses TRBV5-1 with TRBJ2-7, with D perhaps matching TRBD2 (5 bases). The sequence was obtained from a woman in her sixties or seventies with active or convalescent COVID-19. CDR3 DNA: TGCGCCAGCAGTTTCGCGCGGGTCTCCTACGAGCAGTACTTC. This sequence encodes CASSFARVSYEQYF.